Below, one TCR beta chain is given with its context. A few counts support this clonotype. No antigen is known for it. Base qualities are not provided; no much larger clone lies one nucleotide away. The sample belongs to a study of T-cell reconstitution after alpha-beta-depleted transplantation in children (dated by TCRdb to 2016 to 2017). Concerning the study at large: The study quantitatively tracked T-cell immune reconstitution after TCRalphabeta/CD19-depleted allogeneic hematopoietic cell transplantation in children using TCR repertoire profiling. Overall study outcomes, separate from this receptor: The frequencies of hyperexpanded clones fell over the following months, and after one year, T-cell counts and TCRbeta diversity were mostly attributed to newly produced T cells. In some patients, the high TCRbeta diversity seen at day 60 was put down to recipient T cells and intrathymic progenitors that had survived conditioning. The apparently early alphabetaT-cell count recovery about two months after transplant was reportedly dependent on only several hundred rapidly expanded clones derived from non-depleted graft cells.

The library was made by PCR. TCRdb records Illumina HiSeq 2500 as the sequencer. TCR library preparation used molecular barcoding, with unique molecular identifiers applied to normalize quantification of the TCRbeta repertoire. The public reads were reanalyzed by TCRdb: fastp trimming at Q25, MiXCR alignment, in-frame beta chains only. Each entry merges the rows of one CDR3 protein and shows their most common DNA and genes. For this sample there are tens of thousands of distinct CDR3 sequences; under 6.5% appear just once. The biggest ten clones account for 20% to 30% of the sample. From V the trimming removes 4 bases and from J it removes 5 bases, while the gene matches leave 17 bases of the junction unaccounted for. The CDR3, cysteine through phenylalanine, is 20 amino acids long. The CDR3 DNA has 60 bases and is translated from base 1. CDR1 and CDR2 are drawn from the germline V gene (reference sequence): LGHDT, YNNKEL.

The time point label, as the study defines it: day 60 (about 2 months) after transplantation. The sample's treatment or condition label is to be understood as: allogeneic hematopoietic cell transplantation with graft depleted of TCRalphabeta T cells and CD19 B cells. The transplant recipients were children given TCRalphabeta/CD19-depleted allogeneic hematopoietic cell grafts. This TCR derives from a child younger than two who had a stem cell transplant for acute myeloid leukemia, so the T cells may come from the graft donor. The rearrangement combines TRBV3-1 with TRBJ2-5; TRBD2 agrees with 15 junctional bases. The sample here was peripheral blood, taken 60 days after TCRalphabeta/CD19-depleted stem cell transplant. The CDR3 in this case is CASSPGLVRTSGRAAETQYF. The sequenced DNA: TGTGCCAGCAGCCCCGGGCTGGTTCGGACTAGCGGGAGGGCCGCGGAGACCCAGTACTTC.